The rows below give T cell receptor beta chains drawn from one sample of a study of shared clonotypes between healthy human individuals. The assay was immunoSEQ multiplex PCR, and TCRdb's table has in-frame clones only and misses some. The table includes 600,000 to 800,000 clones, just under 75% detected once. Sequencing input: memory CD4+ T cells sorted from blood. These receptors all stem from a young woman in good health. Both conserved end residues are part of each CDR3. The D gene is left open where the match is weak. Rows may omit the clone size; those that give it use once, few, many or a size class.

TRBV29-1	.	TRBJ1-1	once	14	CSVAFEGGVTEAFF	TGCAGCGTGGCTTTTGAGGGGGGAGTCACTGAAGCTTTCTTT
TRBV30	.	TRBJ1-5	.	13	CAWSVGYNQPQHF	TGTGCCTGGAGTGTGGGATACAATCAGCCCCAGCATTTT
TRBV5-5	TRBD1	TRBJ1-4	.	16	CASSHRRQGQNEKLFF	TGTGCCAGCAGCCACAGAAGACAGGGTCAGAATGAAAAACTGTTTTTT
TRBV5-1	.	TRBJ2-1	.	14	CASSLDRANNEQFF	TGCGCCAGCAGCTTGGACAGAGCGAACAATGAGCAGTTCTTC
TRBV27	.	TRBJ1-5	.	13	CASSRERDQPQHF	TGTGCCAGCAGTCGGGAAAGGGATCAGCCCCAGCATTTT
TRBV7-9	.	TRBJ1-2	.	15	CASSLGALAGYGYTF	TGTGCCAGCAGCTTAGGGGCCCTGGCAGGGTATGGCTACACCTTC
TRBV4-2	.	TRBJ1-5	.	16	CASSQVGQGRDQPQHF	TGTGCCAGCAGCCAAGTTGGGCAGGGTAGGGATCAGCCCCAGCATTTT
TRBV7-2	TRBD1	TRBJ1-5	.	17	CASSFSGQASSNQPQHF	TGTGCCAGCAGCTTCTCGGGACAGGCTTCCAGCAATCAGCCCCAGCATTTT
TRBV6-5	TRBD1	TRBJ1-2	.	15	CASSYLAGGLHGYTF	TGTGCCAGCAGTTACCTAGCAGGGGGCTTACATGGCTACACCTTC
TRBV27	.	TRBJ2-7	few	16	CASSLSPAGGVYEQYF	TGTGCCAGCAGTTTATCCCCCGCGGGCGGGGTTTACGAGCAGTACTTC
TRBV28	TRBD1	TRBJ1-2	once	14	CASSVPGQGYGYTF	TGTGCCAGCAGTGTCCCGGGACAGGGATATGGCTACACCTTC
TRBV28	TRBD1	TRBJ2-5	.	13	CASSRQGVKTQYF	TGTGCCAGCAGTCGACAGGGGGTGAAGACCCAGTACTTC
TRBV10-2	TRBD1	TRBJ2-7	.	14	CASSGRTGMYEQYF	TGCGCCAGCAGTGGGAGGACAGGGATGTACGAGCAGTACTTC
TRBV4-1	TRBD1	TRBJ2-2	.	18	CASSQVPPGQPNTGELFF	TGCGCCAGCAGCCAAGTTCCCCCGGGACAGCCGAACACCGGGGAGCTGTTTTTT
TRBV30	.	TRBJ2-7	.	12	CAWSVSSYEQYF	TGTGCCTGGAGTGTATCCAGTTACGAGCAGTACTTC
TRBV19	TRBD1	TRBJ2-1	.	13	CASAGTDYNEQFF	TGTGCCAGTGCCGGGACAGACTACAATGAGCAGTTCTTC
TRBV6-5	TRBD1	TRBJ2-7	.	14	CASSGRDRGYEQYF	TGTGCCAGCAGTGGTCGGGACAGGGGTTACGAGCAGTACTTC
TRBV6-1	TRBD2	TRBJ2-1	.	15	CASSPTSGARNEQFF	TGTGCCAGCAGTCCGACTAGCGGAGCACGCAATGAGCAGTTCTTC
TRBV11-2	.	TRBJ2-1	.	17	CASSSTGGRGHYNEQFF	TGTGCCAGCAGCTCGACTGGGGGGAGGGGGCATTACAATGAGCAGTTCTTC
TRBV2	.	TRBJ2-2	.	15	CATSLVASEVGELFF	TGTGCCACCTCCCTAGTCGCTAGCGAGGTCGGGGAGCTGTTTTTT
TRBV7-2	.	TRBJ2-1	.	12	CASSSDRLGRFF	TGTGCCAGCAGCTCGGATAGACTAGGTAGGTTCTTC
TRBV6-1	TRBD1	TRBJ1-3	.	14	CASIDRGEGNTIYF	TGTGCCAGCATCGACAGGGGGGAGGGAAACACCATATATTTT
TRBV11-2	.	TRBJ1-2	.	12	CASSNRGLGYTF	TGTGCCAGCAGCAACCGAGGGCTTGGCTACACCTTC
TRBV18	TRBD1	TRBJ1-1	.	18	CASSPLPAARGVKTEAFF	TGTGCCAGCTCACCGCTCCCGGCGGCCAGGGGGGTGAAGACTGAAGCTTTCTTT
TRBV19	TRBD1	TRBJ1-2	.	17	CASNRGWRQGEDYGYTF	TGTGCCAGTAACCGGGGGTGGAGACAGGGTGAAGACTATGGCTACACCTTC
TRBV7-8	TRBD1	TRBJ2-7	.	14	CASSPGQGFLEQYF	TGTGCCAGCAGCCCTGGACAGGGCTTCCTCGAGCAGTACTTC
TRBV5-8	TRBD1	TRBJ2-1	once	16	CASSLGQGAFYNEQFF	TGTGCCAGCAGCTTAGGACAGGGGGCCTTCTACAATGAGCAGTTCTTC
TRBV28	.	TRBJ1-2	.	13	CAILDGTQDGYTF	TGTGCCATCCTAGACGGGACTCAAGATGGCTACACCTTC
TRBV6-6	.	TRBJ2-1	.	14	CASSYERVINEQFF	TGTGCCAGCAGTTACGAGCGGGTAATAAATGAGCAGTTCTTC
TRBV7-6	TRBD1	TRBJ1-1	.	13	CASSGRQGNEAFF	TGTGCCAGCAGCGGCCGACAGGGGAATGAAGCTTTCTTT
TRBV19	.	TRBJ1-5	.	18	CASSPGMPGAYSNQPQHF	TGTGCCAGTAGCCCGGGGATGCCTGGGGCTTATAGCAATCAGCCCCAGCATTTT
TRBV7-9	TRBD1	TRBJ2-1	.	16	CASSTRDRSSYNEQFF	TGTGCCAGCAGCACCCGGGACAGGAGCTCCTACAATGAGCAGTTCTTC
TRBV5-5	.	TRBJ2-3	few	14	CASSLDLSTDTQYF	TGTGCCAGCAGTCTGGATTTAAGCACAGATACGCAGTATTTT
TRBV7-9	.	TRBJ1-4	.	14	CASSSPGANEKLFF	TGTGCCAGCAGCTCCCCGGGAGCTAATGAAAAACTGTTTTTT
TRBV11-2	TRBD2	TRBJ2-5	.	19	CASSLDSHTSGRAAKTQYF	TGTGCCAGCAGCTTAGATTCCCACACTAGCGGGAGGGCCGCTAAGACCCAGTACTTC
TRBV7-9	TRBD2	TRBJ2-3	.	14	CASSLSGGVDTQYF	TGTGCCAGCAGCTTATCGGGAGGAGTAGATACGCAGTATTTT
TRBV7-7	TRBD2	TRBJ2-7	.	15	CASSPGLAGVHEQYF	TGTGCCAGCAGCCCCGGACTAGCGGGAGTCCACGAGCAGTACTTC
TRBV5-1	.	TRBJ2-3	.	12	CASRIGADTQYF	TGCGCCAGCAGAATTGGAGCAGATACGCAGTATTTT
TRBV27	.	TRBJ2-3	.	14	CASSSSGGTDTQYF	TGTGCCAGCAGTTCCTCGGGGGGCACAGATACGCAGTATTTT
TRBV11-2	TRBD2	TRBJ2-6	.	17	CASSSPWGGDGANVLTF	TGTGCCAGCAGCTCACCCTGGGGAGGGGACGGGGCCAACGTCCTGACTTTC
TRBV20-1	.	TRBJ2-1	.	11	CSARLYNEQFF	TGCAGTGCTAGACTATACAATGAGCAGTTCTTC
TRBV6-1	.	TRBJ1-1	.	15	CASRGGWGLNTEAFF	TGTGCCAGCAGGGGAGGATGGGGGCTGAACACTGAAGCTTTCTTT
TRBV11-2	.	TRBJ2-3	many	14	CASSPMEGTDTQYF	TGTGCCAGCAGCCCCATGGAGGGCACAGATACGCAGTATTTT
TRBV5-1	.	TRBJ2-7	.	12	CASLSNQYEQYF	TGCGCCAGCTTGAGCAACCAATACGAGCAGTACTTC
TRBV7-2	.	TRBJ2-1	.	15	CASSPQRDSYNEQFF	TGTGCCAGCAGCCCACAAAGGGACTCCTACAATGAGCAGTTCTTC